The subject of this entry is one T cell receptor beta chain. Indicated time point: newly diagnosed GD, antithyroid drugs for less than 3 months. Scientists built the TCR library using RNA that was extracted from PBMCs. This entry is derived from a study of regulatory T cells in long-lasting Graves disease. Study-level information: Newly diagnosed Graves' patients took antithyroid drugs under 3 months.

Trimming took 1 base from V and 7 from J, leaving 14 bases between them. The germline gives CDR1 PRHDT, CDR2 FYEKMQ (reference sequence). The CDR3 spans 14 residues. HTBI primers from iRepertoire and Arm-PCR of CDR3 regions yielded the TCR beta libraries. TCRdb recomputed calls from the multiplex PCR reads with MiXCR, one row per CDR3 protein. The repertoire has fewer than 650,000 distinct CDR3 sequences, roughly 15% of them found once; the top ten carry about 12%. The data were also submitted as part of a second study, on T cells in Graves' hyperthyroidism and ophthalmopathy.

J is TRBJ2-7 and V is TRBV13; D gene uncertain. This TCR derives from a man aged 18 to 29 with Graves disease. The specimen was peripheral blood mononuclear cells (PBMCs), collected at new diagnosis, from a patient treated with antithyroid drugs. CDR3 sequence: CASSLEVAPREQYF. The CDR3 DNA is TGTGCCAGCAGCTTAGAGGTCGCCCCTCGGGAGCAGTACTTC.